Shown below are 25 T cell receptor beta chains from a single sample sequenced in a study of blood T cell repertoires in COVID-19. Repertoires were generated with immunoSEQ multiplex PCR, while TCRdb's copy carries only in-frame clones and drops some. The sample carries about 170,000 clones, 84% recorded once. Sequenced: peripheral blood. The receptors originated from a man aged 35 to 55 who had recovered from COVID-19.

The V and J genes are TRBV5-1 and TRBJ2-1; a weak D match, TRBD1 (6 bases). V was clipped by 4 bases and J by 0 bases, with 11 bases between them. Germline V gene data show CDR1 as SGHRS and CDR2 as YFSETQ. This CDR3 comprises 15 residues. The CDR3 reads CASSRDINSYNEQFF. In DNA form, the CDR3 reads TGCGCCAGCAGCCGGGACATTAACTCCTACAATGAGCAGTTCTTC.

V usage is TRBV7-2 and J usage is TRBJ2-3, with D tentatively TRBD2 (6 bases). The CDR3 totals 15 residues. Per the germline V gene, CDR1 is SGHTA and CDR2 is FQGNSA. V was clipped by 2 bases and J by 0 bases, with 9 bases between them. The CDR3: CASSLLGTSTDTQYF. The CDR3 DNA reads TGTGCCAGCAGCTTACTAGGGACTAGCACAGATACGCAGTATTTT.

The chain links TRBV9 to TRBJ2-5; weak D call: TRBD2 (6 bases). Germline CDR1 reads SGDLS; CDR2 reads YYNGEE. V was cut by 1 base and J by 4 bases, with 11 bases left in between. The CDR3 spans 14 residues. CDR3 sequence: CASSVSRGGETQYF. The CDR3, as DNA: TGTGCCAGCAGCGTATCCCGGGGAGGAGAGACCCAGTACTTC. Drawing the rest from reference TRBV9 and TRBJ2-5, the complete variable domain is DSGVTQTPKHLITATGQRVTLRCSPRSGDLSVYWYQQSLDQGLQFLIQYYNGEERAKGNILERFSAQQFPDLHSELNLSSLELGDSALYFCASSVSRGGETQYFGPGTRLLVL.

This chain uses TRBV7-2 with TRBJ2-6; perhaps TRBD1 as D (5 bases). V lost 5 bases to trimming and J lost 2 bases, with 10 bases between them. From germline, CDR1 is SGHTA and CDR2 FQGNSA. The CDR3 is 15 residues long. CDR3 loop: CASSPGQPGANVLTF. In DNA form, the CDR3 reads TGTGCCAGCAGCCCAGGGCAACCTGGGGCCAACGTCCTGACTTTC.

The chain combines TRBV29-1 with TRBJ1-1; TRBD1 is a possible D gene (6 bases). Germline loops: CDR1 SQVTM, CDR2 ANQGSEA. Trimming shortened V by 7 bases and J by 1 base, and 13 bases separated the two germline ends. The CDR3 length is 13 residues. CDR3 nucleotides: TGCAGCGATAGGGGGGGGACGAACACTGAAGCTTTCTTT. Translated, it gives CSDRGGTNTEAFF.

The chain is built from TRBV27 and TRBJ2-2; no definite D call. Trimming left V 2 bases short and J 1 base short, with 5 bases between. In germline, CDR1 is MNHEY, CDR2 SMNVEV (reference sequence). This CDR3 has 14 amino acids. The CDR3 loop is CASSLRQNTGELFF. The CDR3 bases are TGTGCCAGCAGTTTACGACAGAACACCGGGGAGCTGTTTTTT.

This clone was detected once. This chain uses TRBV11-3 with TRBJ2-7; possibly TRBD2 for D (6 bases). The CDR3 covers 16 residues. The germline V gene has CDR1 SGHNT and CDR2 YENEEA. Trimming stripped 1 base from V and 2 bases from J, with 15 bases between. The CDR3 sequence: CASSLVGGDPTYEQYF. For the CDR3, the DNA is TGTGCCAGCAGCTTAGTTGGCGGGGACCCAACCTACGAGCAGTACTTC.

V usage is TRBV9 and J usage is TRBJ1-2, with 7 bases that match TRBD1. Germline CDR1 and CDR2: SGDLS and YYNGEE. V shed 3 bases, J shed 4 bases, and the junction held 9 bases outside the gene matches. The CDR3 extends over 15 amino acids. The CDR3 DNA reads as TGTGCCAGCAGCGACCGACAGGGTGAAGGCTATGGCTACACCTTC. It encodes CASSDRQGEGYGYTF.

This clone was counted a few times. V usage is TRBV5-4 and J usage is TRBJ1-2; D gene ambiguous. The CDR3 extends over 12 amino acids. CDR1 and CDR2 (germline): SGHNT, YYREEE (reference sequence). With 7 bases removed from V and 8 bases from J, the gap between germline ends came to 15 bases. CDR3 in amino acids: CASRGQAMGYTF. The CDR3, as DNA: TGTGCCAGCCGAGGGCAGGCTATGGGCTACACCTTC.

This sequence joins TRBV5-6 and TRBJ2-7; 9 nucleotides align to TRBD1. After removal of 3 bases from V and 7 bases from J, the junction contained 8 bases not matched to a gene. This CDR3 spans 14 amino acids. Germline V lookup: CDR1 SGHDT, CDR2 YYEEEE. The CDR3 protein is CASSYMGTGREQYF. The CDR3 nucleotides are TGTGCCAGCAGCTATATGGGGACAGGGCGGGAGCAGTACTTC.

The chain couples TRBV7-2 to TRBJ2-7; TRBD2 matches 10 bases. The CDR3 is 16 amino acids. The V and J ends lost 0 bases and 3 bases, in that order; junction bases with no gene match: 5. From germline, CDR1 is SGHTA and CDR2 FQGNSA. For the CDR3, the DNA is TGTGCCAGCAGCTTAGCCCTAGCGGGGGCGCGCTACGAGCAGTACTTC. It yields the protein CASSLALAGARYEQYF. The entire variable domain, with the rest obtained from reference TRBV7-2 and TRBJ2-7, is as follows: GAGVSQSPSNKVTEKGKDVELRCDPISGHTALYWYRQSLGQGLEFLIYFQGNSAPDKSGLPSDRFSAERTGGSVSTLTIQRTQQEDSAVYLCASSLALAGARYEQYFGPGTRLTVT.

The chain carries TRBV6-5 and TRBJ2-3; possible D gene TRBD2, 5 bases. This CDR3 is 14 amino acids long. Trimming took off 7 bases at V and 4 bases at J, with 15 bases between the two ends. The germline V gene encodes CDR1 MNHEY and CDR2 SVGAGI. The CDR3 DNA follows: TGTGCCAGCAACACACTAGGAAACCCAGATACGCAGTATTTT. Protein product: CASNTLGNPDTQYF.

J is TRBJ2-7 and V is TRBV11-2; 7 bases are shared with TRBD1. This CDR3 is 15 amino acids long. V gave up 4 bases and J gave up 5 bases; unmatched junction bases: 11. CDR1 is SGHAT and CDR2 is FQNNGV in the germline V gene. For the CDR3, the DNA is TGTGCCAGCAGCTCATTCGGGACAGCTCCTAACGAGCAGTACTTC. It specifies CASSSFGTAPNEQYF.

The chain links TRBV6-5 to TRBJ2-5; 7 bases map to TRBD1. The CDR3 has 14 amino acids. J was trimmed by 2 bases and V by 7 bases; bases with no gene match: 7. CDR1 is MNHEY, CDR2 SVGAGI, per germline. CDR3 sequence (DNA): TGTGCCAGCACCGGGACAGTTGGGCAAGAGACCCAGTACTTC. Translating gives CASTGTVGQETQYF.

The chain uses TRBV4-3 and TRBJ2-5; D perhaps matches TRBD1 (6 bases). Germline-derived CDR1 and CDR2 are LGHNA and YSLEER. V was clipped by 0 bases and J by 4 bases, with 15 bases between them. The CDR3 spans 16 residues. The CDR3 region has the DNA TGCGCCAGCAGCCAAGATCTGGTGAGGGGGTCAGAGACCCAGTACTTC. It specifies CASSQDLVRGSETQYF.

The chain recombines TRBV19 with TRBJ1-1, with 9 bases lining up with TRBD1. The trim removed 5 bases at V and 11 bases at J, leaving 6 bases unmatched. Per the germline V gene, CDR1 is LNHDA and CDR2 is SQIVND (reference sequence). This CDR3 is 12 amino acids long. The CDR3 region has the DNA TGTGCCAGTAGTGGGACAGGGTGGAGTGCTTTCTTT. This gives the protein CASSGTGWSAFF.

The chain links TRBV28 to TRBJ1-2; maybe TRBD1 (6 bases). The length of the CDR3 is 12 residues. Trimming took 1 base from V and 7 from J, leaving 7 bases between them. Germline V lookup: CDR1 MDHEN, CDR2 SYDVKM. CDR3 bases: TGTGCCAGCAGTTTATCAGGGGTTGGCTACACCTTC. Translating it yields CASSLSGVGYTF.

The chain couples TRBV28 to TRBJ1-5; no firm D call. The CDR3 covers 11 residues. V shed 3 bases and J shed 7 bases, with 4 bases lying between them. Germline V gene lookup returns CDR1 MDHEN and CDR2 SYDVKM. The chain's CDR3 is CASSFGQPQHF. DNA of the CDR3: TGTGCCAGCAGTTTCGGGCAGCCCCAGCATTTT.

CDR3 nucleotide sequence: TGTGCCAGCAGTCGGACTAGCGGGGGCCCAAGCTCCTACAATGAGCAGTTCTTC. Amino acid sequence: CASSRTSGGPSSYNEQFF. V gene TRBV6-6 combines with J gene TRBJ2-1; 13 nucleotides agree with TRBD2. The J segment lost 0 bases and the V segment lost 5 bases, leaving 7 bases of the junction unmatched. Germline loops: CDR1 MNHNY, CDR2 SVGAGI (reference sequence). The CDR3 is 18 residues long.

The V call is TRBV5-4, the J call TRBJ2-3, with 7 bases matching TRBD1. V lost 3 bases, J lost 0 bases, and 10 bases stayed unmatched. The germline gives CDR1 SGHNT, CDR2 YYREEE (reference sequence). The CDR3 is 17 residues long. CDR3 sequence reads: CASSSGTEKSSTDTQYF. CDR3 sequence (DNA): TGTGCCAGCAGCTCCGGGACAGAGAAGTCTAGCACAGATACGCAGTATTTT.

This clone showed up just once. The chain uses TRBV5-4 and TRBJ2-3; 9 nucleotides line up with TRBD1. The germline V gene encodes CDR1 SGHNT and CDR2 YYREEE (reference sequence). Trimming cost V 2 bases and J 6 bases; bases outside gene matches: 10. The length of the CDR3 is 16 residues. This chain's CDR3 is CASSLGTGRGSDTQYF. In DNA form, the CDR3 reads TGTGCCAGCAGCTTAGGGACAGGGAGGGGGTCTGATACGCAGTATTTT.

The rearrangement joins TRBV27 to TRBJ2-1; possible D gene TRBD1, 6 bases. The CDR3 loop spans 18 amino acids. Germline CDR1 and CDR2: MNHEY and SMNVEV (reference sequence). The V gene lost 5 bases and the J gene lost 2 bases, with 22 bases spanning the gap. The chain's CDR3 is CASSPLGVDRRAYNEQFF. CDR3 nucleotide sequence: TGTGCCAGCAGTCCCCTGGGGGTCGACAGGAGAGCCTACAATGAGCAGTTCTTC.

This clone was counted only a few times. The chain has TRBV6-2 or TRBV6-3 and TRBJ1-4; 7 bases match TRBD1. The CDR3 length is 15 residues. Losses at the gene ends were 6 bases for V and 8 bases for J; bases not matched to a gene: 12. CDR1 is MNHEY and CDR2 is SVGEGT in the germline V gene. In nucleotides, the CDR3 is TGTGCCAGCAGCCCGGACAGGATGGTAAGCGAAAAACTGTTTTTT. Residues: CASSPDRMVSEKLFF.

This chain connects TRBV25-1 to TRBJ2-1, with 7 bases matching TRBD1. V trimming: 10 bases; J trimming: 2 bases; junction bases outside the gene matches: 8. Germline CDR1 and CDR2: MGHDK and SYGVNS. The length of the CDR3 is 14 residues. CDR3 in amino acids: CATMGQYPYNEQFF. The CDR3 bases are TGTGCCACTATGGGACAGTATCCCTACAATGAGCAGTTCTTC.

The chain employs TRBV11-2 and TRBJ2-7, with D uncertain. The CDR3 extends over 13 amino acids. V was shortened by 5 bases and J by 2 bases, with 10 bases between the two germline ends. The germline gives CDR1 SGHAT, CDR2 FQNNGV. In DNA form, the CDR3 reads TGTGCCAGCAGCCGTTCTGGCCCCTACGAGCAGTACTTC. It encodes CASSRSGPYEQYF.